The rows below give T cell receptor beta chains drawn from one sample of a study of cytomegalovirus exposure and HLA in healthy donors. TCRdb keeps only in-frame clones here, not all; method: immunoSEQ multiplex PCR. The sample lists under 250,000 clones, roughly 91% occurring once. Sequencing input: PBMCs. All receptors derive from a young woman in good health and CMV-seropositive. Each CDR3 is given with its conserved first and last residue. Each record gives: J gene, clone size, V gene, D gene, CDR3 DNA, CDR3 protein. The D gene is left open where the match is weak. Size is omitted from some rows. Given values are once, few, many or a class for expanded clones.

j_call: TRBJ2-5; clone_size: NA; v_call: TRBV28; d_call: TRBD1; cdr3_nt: TGTGCCAGCAGTCGGGACAGCCCAGGGGAGACCCAGTACTTC; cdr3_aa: CASSRDSPGETQYF
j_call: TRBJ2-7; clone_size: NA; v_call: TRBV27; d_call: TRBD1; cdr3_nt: TGTGCCAGCAGTTTACGTCCGACAGGGGACGAGCAGTACTTC; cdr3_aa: CASSLRPTGDEQYF
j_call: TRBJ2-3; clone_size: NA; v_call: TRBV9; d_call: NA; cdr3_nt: TGTGCCAGCAGCGTAGGCGGGGTGGCAGATACGCAGTATTTT; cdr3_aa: CASSVGGVADTQYF
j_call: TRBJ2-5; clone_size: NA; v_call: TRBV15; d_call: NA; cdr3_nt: TGTGCCACCAGTTCTATTCGGACATTATCACAAGAGACCCAGTACTTC; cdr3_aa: CATSSIRTLSQETQYF
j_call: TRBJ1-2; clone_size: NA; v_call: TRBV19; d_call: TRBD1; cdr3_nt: TGTGCCAGTAGCCGACAGGGGGCTGGCTACACCTTC; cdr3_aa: CASSRQGAGYTF
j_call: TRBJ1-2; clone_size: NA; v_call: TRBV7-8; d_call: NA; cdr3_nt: TGTGCCAGCAGCTTAGTGACCTTCGGGTCGGGGGGTGGCTACACCTTC; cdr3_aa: CASSLVTFGSGGGYTF
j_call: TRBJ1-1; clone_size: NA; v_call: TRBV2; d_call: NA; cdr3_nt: TGTGCCGGGGGCTTTTGGGGGACTGAAGCTTTCTTT; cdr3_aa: CAGGFWGTEAFF
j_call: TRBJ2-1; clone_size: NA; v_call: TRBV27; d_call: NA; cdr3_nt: TGTGCCAGCAGTTTAGCCCAAATAGCAGTAAGGGGAAATGAGCAGTTCTTC; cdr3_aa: CASSLAQIAVRGNEQFF
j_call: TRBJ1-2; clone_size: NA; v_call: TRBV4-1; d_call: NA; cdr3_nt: TGCGCCAGCAGCCAATCGCTACTTAGCTATGGCTACACCTTC; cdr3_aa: CASSQSLLSYGYTF
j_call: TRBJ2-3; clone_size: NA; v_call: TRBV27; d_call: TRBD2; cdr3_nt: TGTGCCAGCAAGGGCGGGAGGGCGGGCACAGATACGCAGTATTTT; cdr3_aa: CASKGGRAGTDTQYF
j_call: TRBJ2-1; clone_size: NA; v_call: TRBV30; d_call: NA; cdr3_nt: TGTGCCTGGAGTGTACTAAGCAGGGTGGGCAATGAGCAGTTCTTC; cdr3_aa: CAWSVLSRVGNEQFF
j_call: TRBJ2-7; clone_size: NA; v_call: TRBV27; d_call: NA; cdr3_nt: TGTGCCAGCAGTTTACGACTAGGCTACGAGCAGTACTTC; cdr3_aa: CASSLRLGYEQYF
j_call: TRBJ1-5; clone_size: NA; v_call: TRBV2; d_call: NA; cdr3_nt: TGTGCCAGCAGTGAGGTACACGGGAGGTATAGCAATCAGCCCCAGCATTTT; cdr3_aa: CASSEVHGRYSNQPQHF
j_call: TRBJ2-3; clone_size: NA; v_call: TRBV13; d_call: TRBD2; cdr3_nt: TGTGCCACCAACCCGGGAGGTGATACGCAGTATTTT; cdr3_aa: CATNPGGDTQYF
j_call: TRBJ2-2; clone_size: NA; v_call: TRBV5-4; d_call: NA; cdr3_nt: TGTGCCAGCAGCCCCGATGAATGGGAGGCCTTCACCGGGGAGCTGTTTTTT; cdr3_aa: CASSPDEWEAFTGELFF
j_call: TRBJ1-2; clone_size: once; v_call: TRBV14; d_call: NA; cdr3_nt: TGTGCCAGCAGCGAGGACAGTTTGATCTATGGCTACACCTTC; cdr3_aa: CASSEDSLIYGYTF
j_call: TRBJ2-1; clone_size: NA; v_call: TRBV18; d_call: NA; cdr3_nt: TGTGCCAGCTCACCCCCGGGTTTGAGCTCCTACAATGAGCAGTTCTTC; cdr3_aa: CASSPPGLSSYNEQFF
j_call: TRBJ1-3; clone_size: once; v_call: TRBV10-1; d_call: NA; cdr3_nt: TGCGCCAGCAGTGATCAGTCGTTCTCTGGAAACACCATATATTTT; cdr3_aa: CASSDQSFSGNTIYF
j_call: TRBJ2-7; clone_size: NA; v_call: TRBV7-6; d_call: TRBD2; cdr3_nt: TGTGCCAGCAGCCCCCGGACTAGCGGGAGGGCGCACGAGCAGTACTTC; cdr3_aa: CASSPRTSGRAHEQYF
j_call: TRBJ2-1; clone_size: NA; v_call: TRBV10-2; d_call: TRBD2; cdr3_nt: TGCGCCAGCAGCTCGGGACTAGCGGGAGGGACCTCTTACAATGAGCAGTTCTTC; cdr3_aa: CASSSGLAGGTSYNEQFF
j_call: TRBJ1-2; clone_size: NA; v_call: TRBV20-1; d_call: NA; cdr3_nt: TGCAGTGCCAGGGCCTATGGCTACACCTTC; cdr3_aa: CSARAYGYTF
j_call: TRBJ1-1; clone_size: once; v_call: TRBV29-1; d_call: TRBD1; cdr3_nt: TGCAGCGTAAAGACAGGGAGGAACACTGAAGCTTTCTTT; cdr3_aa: CSVKTGRNTEAFF
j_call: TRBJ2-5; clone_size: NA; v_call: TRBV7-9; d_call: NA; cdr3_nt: TGTGCCAGCAGCCTCGGTCCTCAAGTAGAGACCCAGTACTTC; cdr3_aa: CASSLGPQVETQYF
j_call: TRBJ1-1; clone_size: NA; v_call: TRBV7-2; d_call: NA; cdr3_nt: TGTGCCAGCAGCCCCAGGGTTAACACTGAAGCTTTCTTT; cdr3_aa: CASSPRVNTEAFF
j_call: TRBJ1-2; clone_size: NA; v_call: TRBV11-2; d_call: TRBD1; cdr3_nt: TGTGCCAGCAGCTTAGGGTTTGGACAGGGATATGGCTACACCTTC; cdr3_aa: CASSLGFGQGYGYTF
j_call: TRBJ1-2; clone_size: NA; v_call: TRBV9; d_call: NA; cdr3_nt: TGTGCCAGCAGCGCCGAAGACAGGCGGGGGAGGAATGGCTACACCTTC; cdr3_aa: CASSAEDRRGRNGYTF
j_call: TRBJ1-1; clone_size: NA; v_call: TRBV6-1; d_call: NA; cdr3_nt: TGTGCCAGCAGTGAATCCCAGGGGCTAGCGGAAACTGAAGCTTTCTTT; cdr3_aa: CASSESQGLAETEAFF
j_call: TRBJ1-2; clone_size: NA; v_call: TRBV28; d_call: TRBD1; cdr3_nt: TGTGCCAGCAGGACGGACAGGACTAACTATGGCTACACCTTC; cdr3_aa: CASRTDRTNYGYTF
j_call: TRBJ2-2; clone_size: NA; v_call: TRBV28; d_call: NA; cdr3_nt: TGTGCCAGCAGTTTAGTGAGGGCTACTGGGGAGCTGTTTTTT; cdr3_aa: CASSLVRATGELFF
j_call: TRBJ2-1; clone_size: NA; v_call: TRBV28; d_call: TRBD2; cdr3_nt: TGTGCCAGCAGCTGGACTAGTGTCAATGAGCAGTTCTTC; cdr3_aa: CASSWTSVNEQFF
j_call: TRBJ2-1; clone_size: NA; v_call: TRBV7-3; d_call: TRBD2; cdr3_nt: TGTGCCAGCAGTTGGGGACTATCGCATCCTTACAATGAGCAGTTCTTC; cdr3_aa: CASSWGLSHPYNEQFF
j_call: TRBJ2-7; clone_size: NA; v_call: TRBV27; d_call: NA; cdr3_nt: TGTGCCAGCAGTTTGGCCGGGACAACCTACGAGCAGTACTTC; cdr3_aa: CASSLAGTTYEQYF
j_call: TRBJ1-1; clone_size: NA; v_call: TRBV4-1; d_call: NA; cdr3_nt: TGCGCCAGCAGCCAAGGGCAGGGGAGCGTTGAAGCTTTCTTT; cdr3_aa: CASSQGQGSVEAFF
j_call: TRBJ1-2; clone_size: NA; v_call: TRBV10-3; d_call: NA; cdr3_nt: TGTGCCATCAGTGAGTCGAGTAACTATGGCTACACCTTC; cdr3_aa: CAISESSNYGYTF
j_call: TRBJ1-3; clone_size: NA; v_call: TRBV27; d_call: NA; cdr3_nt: TGTGCCAGCAGTTCCCTCGGGGTTGGAAACACCATATATTTT; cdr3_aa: CASSSLGVGNTIYF
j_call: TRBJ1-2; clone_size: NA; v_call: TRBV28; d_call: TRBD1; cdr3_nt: TGTGCCAGCAGCCCTCTGACAGGGGGCAACTATGGCTACACCTTC; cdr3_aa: CASSPLTGGNYGYTF